This TCR beta chain originates from a study of T cells after posttransplantation cyclophosphamide. Study findings and constraints: TRB clonality was highly associated with recipient CMV seropositivity and reactivation. Tissue-infiltrating T cells from skin or gut overlapped little with blood T cells. Donor-recipient repertoire similarity was low at 1-2 months, rising over year one.

The table came from immunoSEQ multiplex PCR; TCRdb's copy has only in-frame clones and leaves some out. The table records 8,900 or so clones, roughly 98% of them present only once. As for this clone: The target antigen is unknown.

V lost 5 bases to trimming and J lost 4 bases; unmatched junction nucleotides: 7. The V gene's germline CDR1 is SGHRS and CDR2 YFSETQ. The CDR3 has 14 residues. Sample: naive CD8+ T cells sorted from PBMCs. The receptor's source is a man aged 50-60 years in good health, CMV-negative, and a related stem cell transplant donor. The rearrangement uses TRBV5-1 and TRBJ2-7; TRBD2 aligns across 9 bases. The CDR3 DNA sequence: TGCGCCAGCAGTGCTAGCGGGGCAGAATACGAGCAGTACTTC. Its protein product is CASSASGAEYEQYF.